This T cell receptor beta chain was found in a study of shared clonotypes between healthy human individuals. Study overall: The study drew on a couple of women and three men aged 18 to 49 as donors. Each donor's CD4 naive and CD4 memory cells filled three plates apiece, CD8 naive two, and CD8 memory one. Study-level findings and limits: Some clonotypes were shared by all four sorted-subset donors, while others were not shared. The non-shared ones had lower generation probabilities than the shared ones. Genetic and exposure-history diversity was limited by the few donors.

Cells designated naive CD8 were CD45RO-negative and were positively selected for CCR7, with terminally differentiated effector memory CD45RA+ cells excluded. Turning to this clone: Its specificity is unknown.

The protocol was immunoSEQ multiplex PCR, while the TCRdb copy is restricted to in-frame clones and leaves out a portion. The sample shows roughly 590,000 clones, roughly 95% of them seen only once. With 2 bases clipped from V and 4 bases from J, the junction kept 8 bases outside the gene matches. The CDR3 length is 16 residues. Germline-derived CDR1 and CDR2 are SQVTM and ANQGSEA. The sequenced material came from naive CD8+ T cells sorted from blood. The TCR sequence derives from a young woman in good health. The J gene is TRBJ2-1, the V gene TRBV29-1; 10 positions match TRBD2. The CDR3 DNA follows: TGCAGCGTTGAACCTAGCGGGAGAGGGTCTTACAATGAGCAGTTCTTC. Translating gives CSVEPSGRGSYNEQFF.